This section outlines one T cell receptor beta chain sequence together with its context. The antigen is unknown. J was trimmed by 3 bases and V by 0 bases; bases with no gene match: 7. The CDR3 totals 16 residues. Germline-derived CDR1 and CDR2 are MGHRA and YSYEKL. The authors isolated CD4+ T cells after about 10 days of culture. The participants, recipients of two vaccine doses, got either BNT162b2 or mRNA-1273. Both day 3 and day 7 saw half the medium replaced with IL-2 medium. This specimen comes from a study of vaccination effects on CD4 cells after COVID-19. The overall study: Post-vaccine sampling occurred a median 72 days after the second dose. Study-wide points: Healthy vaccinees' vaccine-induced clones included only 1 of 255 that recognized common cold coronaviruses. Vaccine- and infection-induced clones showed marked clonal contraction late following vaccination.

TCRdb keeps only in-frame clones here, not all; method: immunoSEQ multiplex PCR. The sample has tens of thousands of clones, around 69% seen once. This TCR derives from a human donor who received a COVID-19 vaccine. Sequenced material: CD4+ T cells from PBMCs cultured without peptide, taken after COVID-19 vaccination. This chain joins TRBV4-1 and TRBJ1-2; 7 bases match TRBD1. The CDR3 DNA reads TGCGCCAGCAGCCAAGAACCGGGACAGAGGGACTATGGCTACACCTTC. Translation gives CASSQEPGQRDYGYTF.